The T cell receptor beta chain under discussion was sequenced for a study of somatic mutations in cytotoxic T cells in rheumatoid arthritis. Sequenced by immunoSEQ multiplex PCR; TCRdb stores in-frame clones only, minus some. The sample carries fewer than 30,000 clones, about four fifths recorded once. V lost 2 bases and J 4 bases, leaving 2 bases between the germline ends. The CDR3 has 11 amino acids. The germline V gene has CDR1 SGHAT and CDR2 FQNNGV. The TCR comes from a man aged 50 to 60 in good health. V usage is TRBV11-2 and J usage is TRBJ1-1, with no clear D. Sequencing was performed on CD8+ T cells sorted from blood. CDR3 sequence reads: CASSLITEAFF. CDR3 DNA: TGTGCCAGCAGCTTAATCACTGAAGCTTTCTTT.